Below, one T cell receptor (beta chain) is given with its context. The data belong to a study of T cell changes during pregnancy in multiple sclerosis. With 1 base clipped from V and 3 bases from J, the junction kept 5 bases outside the gene matches. CDR1 and CDR2 (germline): SEHNR, FQNEAQ (reference sequence). This CDR3 region has 16 residues. The data were produced by immunoSEQ multiplex PCR, yet TCRdb's version contains in-frame clones alone and is incomplete. The sample holds fewer than 90,000 clones, approximately 95% seen once. The V gene is TRBV7-9, the J gene TRBJ1-4; TRBD1 matches at 7 bases. This receptor was identified in a female donor with multiple sclerosis, enrolled in a pregnancy study. The sample was peripheral blood, taken in the first trimester of pregnancy. The CDR3 nucleotides are TGTGCCAGCAGCTTAGGGCTGGGACAGTCTAATGAAAAACTGTTTTTT. This encodes CASSLGLGQSNEKLFF.